This T cell receptor beta chain was documented in a study of Ad26.COV2.S vaccination and SARS-CoV-2 variants. The overall study: A participant enrolled in the COV1001 Ad26.COV2.S trial arm provided the sample.

A note on this clone: Its antigen is undetermined.

Noted treatment: around 19 received Ad26.COV2.S at low or high dose, single or two shots; about 5 received placebo; per-sample allocation not given. Vaccine and placebo recipients were sampled on day 63 after the first injection. Study observations and caveats: Total T cell responses, in the TCR breadth and depth analyses, may have been underestimated. Comparability of non-spike TCR breadth was observed across vaccine and placebo recipients.

Using immunoSEQ multiplex PCR, the repertoire was profiled, and TCRdb retains in-frame clones only, with some absent. The data hold over 400,000 clones, with 80% to 95% observed a single time. The CDR3 has 14 amino acids. Trimming removed 2 bases at V and 8 bases at J, with 12 bases between. Germline CDR1 reads MNHEY; CDR2 reads SMNVEV (reference sequence). The chain carries TRBV27 and TRBJ1-4; D uncertain. Sequences were derived from peripheral blood, sampled in a trial of Ad26.COV2.S vaccine versus placebo. This clonotype originated in a person aged 18-60 years who received the Ad26.COV2.S COVID-19 vaccine or a placebo. The CDR3 DNA sequence: TGTGCCAGCAGTTTAGCCGGGGTTGGCGAAAAACTGTTTTTT. The encoded protein is CASSLAGVGEKLFF.